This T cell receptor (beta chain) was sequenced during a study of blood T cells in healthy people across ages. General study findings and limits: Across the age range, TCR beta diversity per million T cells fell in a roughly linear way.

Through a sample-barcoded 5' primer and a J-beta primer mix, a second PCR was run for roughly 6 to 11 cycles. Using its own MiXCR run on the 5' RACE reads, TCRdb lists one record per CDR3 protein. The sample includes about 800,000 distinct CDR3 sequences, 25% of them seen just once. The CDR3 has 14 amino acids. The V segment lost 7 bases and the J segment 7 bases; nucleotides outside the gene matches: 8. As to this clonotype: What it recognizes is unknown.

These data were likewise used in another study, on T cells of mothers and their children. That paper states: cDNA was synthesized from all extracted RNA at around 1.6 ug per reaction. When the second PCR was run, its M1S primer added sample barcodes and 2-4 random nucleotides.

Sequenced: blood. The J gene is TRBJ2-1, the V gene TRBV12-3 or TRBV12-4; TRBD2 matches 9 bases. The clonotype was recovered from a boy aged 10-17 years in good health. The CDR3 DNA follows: TGTGCCAGCACGGCGGGAGGGCCTTCTAATGAGCAGTTCTTC. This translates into CASTAGGPSNEQFF.